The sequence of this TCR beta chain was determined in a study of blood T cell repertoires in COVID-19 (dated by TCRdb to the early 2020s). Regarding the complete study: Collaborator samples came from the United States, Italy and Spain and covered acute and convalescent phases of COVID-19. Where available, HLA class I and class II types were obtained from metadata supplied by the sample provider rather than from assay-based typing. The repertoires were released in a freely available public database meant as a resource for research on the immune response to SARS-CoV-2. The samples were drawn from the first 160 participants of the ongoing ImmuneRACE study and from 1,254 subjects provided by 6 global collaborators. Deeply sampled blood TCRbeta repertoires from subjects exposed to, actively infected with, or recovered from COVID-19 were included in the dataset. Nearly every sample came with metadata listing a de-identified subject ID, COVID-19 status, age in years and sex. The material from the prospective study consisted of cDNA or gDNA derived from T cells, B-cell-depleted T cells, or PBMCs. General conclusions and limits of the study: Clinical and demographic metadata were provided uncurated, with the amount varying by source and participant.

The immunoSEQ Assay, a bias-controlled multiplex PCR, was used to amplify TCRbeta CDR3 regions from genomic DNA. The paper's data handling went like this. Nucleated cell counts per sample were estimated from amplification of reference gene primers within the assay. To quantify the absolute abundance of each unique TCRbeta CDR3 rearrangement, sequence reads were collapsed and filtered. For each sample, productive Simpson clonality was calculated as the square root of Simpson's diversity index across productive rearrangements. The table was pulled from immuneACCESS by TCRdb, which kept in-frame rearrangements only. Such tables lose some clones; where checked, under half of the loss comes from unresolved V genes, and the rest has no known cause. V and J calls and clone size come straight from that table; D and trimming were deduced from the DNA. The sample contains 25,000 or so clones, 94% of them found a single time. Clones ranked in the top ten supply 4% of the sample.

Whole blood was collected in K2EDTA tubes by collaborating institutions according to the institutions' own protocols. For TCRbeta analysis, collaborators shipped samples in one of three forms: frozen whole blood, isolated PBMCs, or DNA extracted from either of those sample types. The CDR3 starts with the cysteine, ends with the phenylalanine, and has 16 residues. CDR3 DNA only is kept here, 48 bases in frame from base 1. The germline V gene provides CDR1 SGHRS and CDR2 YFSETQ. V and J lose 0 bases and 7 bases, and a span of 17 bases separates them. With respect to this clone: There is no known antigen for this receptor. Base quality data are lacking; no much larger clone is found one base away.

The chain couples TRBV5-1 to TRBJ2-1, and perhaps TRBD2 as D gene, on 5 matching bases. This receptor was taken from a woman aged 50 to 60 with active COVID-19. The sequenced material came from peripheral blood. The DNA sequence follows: TGCGCCAGCAGCTTGGCGAAAGATTCTTCGGGAAATGAGCAGTTCTTC. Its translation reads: CASSLAKDSSGNEQFF.